This T cell receptor beta chain was recovered during a study of technical replicates of blood from a few donors. The trim removed 6 bases at V and 5 bases at J, leaving 13 bases unmatched. This CDR3 is 17 amino acids long. Germline lookup yields CDR1 MNHEY and CDR2 SMNVEV (reference sequence). Produced via immunoSEQ multiplex PCR; TCRdb's table is partial and in-frame only. This sample has about 100,000 clones, with 90% to 97% found just once. Sequenced: T cells isolated from PBMCs. This TCR came from a human donor in good health. The J gene is TRBJ2-2, the V gene TRBV27; 9 bases map to TRBD1. In nucleotides, the CDR3 is TGTGCCAGCAGAACATTCCGGGACAGGGAAAGGACCGGGGAGCTGTTTTTT. Encoded protein: CASRTFRDRERTGELFF.